Listed here are 32 T cell receptor beta chains from one sample, sequenced in a study of long-term antiretroviral therapy in people with HIV. The authors ran the immunoSEQ assay, v3.0, at survey level. The method was immunoSEQ multiplex PCR; TCRdb's version includes in-frame clones alone and lacks a portion of them. The sample includes over 30,000 clones, roughly 90% of them seen just once. Sequences were derived from unsorted PBMCs, sampled 1.2 years after starting antiretroviral therapy. These receptors originate from a woman aged 45-65 years with HIV.

The CDR3 DNA sequence: TGCAGTGCTACCTTCGGGGAGCGCTACACCTTC. This encodes CSATFGERYTF. The chain joins TRBV20-1 to TRBJ1-2; D is unclear. The CDR3 extends over 11 amino acids. The germline V gene encodes CDR1 DFQATT and CDR2 SNEGSKA (reference sequence). The ends were cut back, 4 bases at V and 9 bases at J, with 12 bases in the middle.

The chain carries TRBV15 and TRBJ1-4; TRBD1 is a possible D gene (6 bases). Germline values: CDR1 LNHNV, CDR2 YYDKDF (reference sequence). V shed 7 bases and J shed 5 bases, with 14 bases lying between them. The CDR3 is 14 residues long. For the CDR3, the DNA is TGTGCCACCACCAAGGAGGGGGTCAATGAAAAACTGTTTTTT. This sequence encodes CATTKEGVNEKLFF.

The rearrangement joins TRBV4-1 to TRBJ1-2; D possibly corresponds to TRBD1 (6 bases). CDR3 size: 15 residues. CDR1 and CDR2 (germline): MGHRA, YSYEKL. V lost 0 bases to trimming and J lost 2 bases, with 10 bases between them. The CDR3 DNA is TGCGCCAGCAGCCAAGAGGGACACACCAACTATGGCTACACCTTC. This sequence encodes CASSQEGHTNYGYTF.

The chain employs TRBV6-4 and TRBJ2-1; tentatively, D is TRBD2 (6 bases). The CDR3 contains 14 residues. V dropped 6 bases and J dropped 4 bases, with 13 bases sitting between them. CDR1 MRHNA and CDR2 SNTAGT come from the germline V gene. The CDR3 loop reads CASSPGLSYNEQFF. The DNA for the CDR3 is TGTGCCAGCAGCCCGGGACTGTCATACAATGAGCAGTTCTTC.

The chain uses TRBV30 and TRBJ1-2; 7 bases fit TRBD1. This CDR3 is built from 15 residues. In germline, CDR1 is GTSNPN, CDR2 SVGIG (reference sequence). The trim removed 3 bases at V and 2 bases at J, leaving 9 bases unmatched. CDR3 nucleotide sequence: TGTGCCTGGAGCGCGACAGGGAGGAGGAACTATGGCTACACCTTC. It codes for CAWSATGRRNYGYTF.

The chain carries TRBV5-1 and TRBJ1-1; D remains ambiguous. Deletions cut 6 bases from V and 1 base from J, with 16 bases between. Germline CDR1 reads SGHRS; CDR2 reads YFSETQ. The CDR3 covers 15 residues. DNA of the CDR3: TGCGCCAGCAAACTGCGCGGCTCTGGGAACACTGAAGCTTTCTTT. As protein: CASKLRGSGNTEAFF.

The chain joins TRBV27 to TRBJ1-5; no firm D call. Trimming took 6 bases from V and 5 from J, leaving 11 bases between them. The CDR3 contains 13 residues. In germline, CDR1 is MNHEY, CDR2 SMNVEV (reference sequence). CDR3 loop: CASSQSEDQPQHF. DNA for the CDR3: TGTGCCAGCAGCCAGTCCGAAGATCAGCCCCAGCATTTT.

The J gene is TRBJ1-1, the V gene TRBV9, with D unresolved. CDR1 and CDR2 from the germline V gene are SGDLS and YYNGEE. V was cut by 4 bases and J by 3 bases, with 10 bases left in between. This CDR3 comprises 13 residues. The DNA for the CDR3 is TGTGCCAGCAGCCGCGAGTGGGACACTGAAGCTTTCTTT. Its protein is CASSREWDTEAFF. The complete variable domain, with remaining parts taken from reference TRBV9 and TRBJ1-1, reads DSGVTQTPKHLITATGQRVTLRCSPRSGDLSVYWYQQSLDQGLQFLIQYYNGEERAKGNILERFSAQQFPDLHSELNLSSLELGDSALYFCASSREWDTEAFFGQGTRLTVV.

This clone was counted once. The V call is TRBV7-9, the J call TRBJ2-1, with TRBD2 matching 9 bases. CDR3 size: 15 residues. Germline V gene lookup returns CDR1 SEHNR and CDR2 FQNEAQ (reference sequence). Trimming removed 3 bases from V and 6 bases from J; junction bases left unmatched: 6. The CDR3 loop reads CASSLAGGRANEQFF. For the CDR3, the DNA is TGTGCCAGCAGCTTGGCGGGGGGGCGAGCCAATGAGCAGTTCTTC.

This clone was found once. The chain is built from TRBV28 and TRBJ2-7; D not certain. The germline V gene encodes CDR1 MDHEN and CDR2 SYDVKM. V lost 7 bases to trimming and J lost 7 bases, with 11 bases between them. The CDR3 covers 11 residues. The CDR3 region has the DNA TGTGCCAGCATATCAAGAGGAGAGCAGTACTTC. It specifies CASISRGEQYF.

The rearrangement links TRBV12-5 to TRBJ2-4; D gene uncertain. V gave up 5 bases and J gave up 5 bases, with 13 bases separating them. Germline loops: CDR1 LGHNT, CDR2 FRNRAP. CDR3 size: 14 residues. The CDR3 region is CASGISQVENIQYF. CDR3 DNA: TGTGCTAGTGGTATCTCCCAGGTAGAAAACATTCAGTACTTC. Filled out from reference TRBV12-5 and TRBJ2-4, the complete variable domain reads DARVTQTPRHKVTEMGQEVTMRCQPILGHNTVFWYRQTMMQGLELLAYFRNRAPLDDSGMPKDRFSAEMPDATLATLKIQPSEPRDSAVYFCASGISQVENIQYFGAGTRLSVL.

The chain links TRBV7-9 to TRBJ1-5; D is possibly TRBD1 (5 bases). The CDR3 spans 15 residues. Trimming shortened V by 0 bases and J by 4 bases, and 10 bases separated the two germline ends. Germline values: CDR1 SEHNR, CDR2 FQNEAQ (reference sequence). The CDR3 region has the DNA TGTGCCAGCAGCTTAGCGGGGGGGGGTAATCAGCCCCAGCATTTT. Translation gives CASSLAGGGNQPQHF.

There are a few counts of this clone. In DNA form, the CDR3 reads TGTGCCAGCAGCTTGGTGGGCGGGGAAAATTCACCCCTCCACTTT. This codes for CASSLVGGENSPLHF. The chain couples TRBV5-6 to TRBJ1-6; D unclear. The CDR3 runs 15 residues. Trimming took 0 bases from V and 7 from J, leaving 11 bases between them. From germline, CDR1 is SGHDT and CDR2 YYEEEE.

The V call is TRBV4-3, the J call TRBJ1-4; TRBD1 matches 8 bases. The V gene end was trimmed by 1 base and the J gene end by 7 bases; junction bases not matched to a gene: 2. The CDR3 is made up of 14 amino acids. The germline gives CDR1 LGHNA, CDR2 YSLEER. CDR3 DNA sequence: TGCGCCAGCAGCCAAGGGCAGGGGGCTGAAAAACTGTTTTTT. Translating gives CASSQGQGAEKLFF.

The chain employs TRBV9 and TRBJ1-1, with D tentatively TRBD1 (6 bases). Trimming shortened V by 2 bases and J by 0 bases, and 11 bases separated the two germline ends. The CDR3 has 15 amino acids. CDR1 and CDR2 (germline): SGDLS, YYNGEE. DNA of the CDR3: TGTGCCAGCAGCGTCAGGGGCCAGATGAACACTGAAGCTTTCTTT. This encodes CASSVRGQMNTEAFF.

The chain links TRBV2 to TRBJ1-1; the match to TRBD1 covers 9 bases. Germline V gene lookup returns CDR1 SNHLY and CDR2 FYNNEI. CDR3 size: 14 residues. Unmatched junction bases numbered 4, after V lost 8 bases and J lost 0 bases. In DNA form, the CDR3 reads TGTGCCAGCGAGGGGACAGGGCTGAACACTGAAGCTTTCTTT. This codes for CASEGTGLNTEAFF.

CDR3 in amino acids: CAWRPGDNQPQHF. In DNA form, the CDR3 reads TGTGCCTGGAGACCGGGCGACAATCAGCCCCAGCATTTT. The V gene is TRBV30, the J gene TRBJ1-5; D gene uncertain. Trimming removed 3 bases from V and 3 bases from J, with 9 bases in between. The CDR3 runs to 13 residues. Germline lookup yields CDR1 GTSNPN and CDR2 SVGIG (reference sequence).

V usage is TRBV5-4 and J usage is TRBJ2-6; no reliable D call. Germline V CDR1 and CDR2: SGHNT, YYREEE (reference sequence). Deletions cut 1 base from V and 1 base from J, with 3 bases between. The CDR3 sequence is 14 residues long. For the CDR3, the DNA is TGTGCCAGCAGCTTGCAGTCTGGGGCCAACGTCCTGACTTTC. Residues: CASSLQSGANVLTF.

The J gene is TRBJ1-4, the V gene TRBV4-1; possibly TRBD1 for D (6 bases). V gave up 5 bases and J gave up 8 bases, with 15 bases separating them. CDR1 and CDR2 from the germline V gene are MGHRA and YSYEKL. CDR3 length: 14 residues. The CDR3 coding sequence is TGCGCCAGCAGCGACCGAGGGGGTGACGAAAAACTGTTTTTT. Translation: CASSDRGGDEKLFF.

The genes are TRBV18 and TRBJ2-3, with 9 positions matching TRBD1. The length of the CDR3 is 16 residues. The germline V gene has CDR1 KGHSH and CDR2 LQKENI. V lost 3 bases to trimming and J lost 0 bases; unmatched junction nucleotides: 4. For the CDR3, the DNA is TGTGCCAGCTCACCGGGGACAGGGAGTAGCACAGATACGCAGTATTTT. It yields the protein CASSPGTGSSTDTQYF.

This chain connects TRBV18 to TRBJ2-1, with 10 bases aligning to TRBD2. The length of the CDR3 is 15 residues. The V and J ends lost 5 bases and 4 bases, in that order; junction bases with no gene match: 5. Germline lookup yields CDR1 KGHSH and CDR2 LQKENI. The CDR3 bases are TGTGCCAGCTCAGCTCTAGCGGGGGAGTACAATGAGCAGTTCTTC. The encoded protein is CASSALAGEYNEQFF.

This chain uses TRBV30 with TRBJ2-3; the match to TRBD1 covers 7 bases. With 5 bases clipped from V and 1 base from J, the junction kept 3 bases outside the gene matches. This CDR3 contains 13 residues. CDR1 and CDR2 (germline): GTSNPN, SVGIG (reference sequence). The CDR3 DNA follows: TGTGCCTGGTCAGGGGGTCGCACAGATACGCAGTATTTT. It translates to CAWSGGRTDTQYF.

V and J are TRBV21-1 and TRBJ1-5. TRBV21-1 is designated a pseudogene. The length of the CDR3 is 14 residues. The CDR3 loop is CAFRGGRSNQPQHF. The CDR3 region has the DNA TGTGCCTTTAGGGGGGGTAGGAGCAATCAGCCCCAGCATTTT.

The V gene is TRBV4-1, the J gene TRBJ2-5; 7 nucleotides align to TRBD1. The DNA end lines up better with TRBJ2-7; the J call may be wrong. This CDR3 is built from 15 residues. Germline V gene sequence: CDR1 MGHRA, CDR2 YSYEKL. The DNA for the CDR3 is TGCGCCAGCAGCCTCGAATACAGGGGCCCCTACGAGCAGTACTTC. Its protein is CASSLEYRGPYEQYF.

The chain links TRBV7-2 to TRBJ2-1; 10 bases are a match to TRBD2. There are 15 residues in the CDR3. The V gene end was trimmed by 1 base and the J gene end by 12 bases; junction bases not matched to a gene: 9. Germline V gene sequence: CDR1 SGHTA, CDR2 FQGNSA. CDR3 in amino acids: CASSLGTAGGPRQFF. In DNA, the CDR3 is TGTGCCAGCAGCTTAGGCACAGCGGGGGGGCCGCGGCAGTTCTTC.

V usage is TRBV5-1 and J usage is TRBJ2-3; 11 bases are a match to TRBD2. This CDR3 contains 16 residues. Germline V gene sequence: CDR1 SGHRS, CDR2 YFSETQ. V lost 0 bases to trimming and J lost 5 bases; unmatched junction nucleotides: 5. CDR3: CASSLGVTSGGDTQYF. Written as DNA, the CDR3 is TGCGCCAGCAGCTTGGGTGTTACTAGCGGGGGAGATACGCAGTATTTT.

The rearrangement joins TRBV5-4 to TRBJ1-1; 7 nucleotides align to TRBD1. CDR3 length equals 14 residues. Germline V gives CDR1 SGHNT, CDR2 YYREEE (reference sequence). The V gene end was trimmed by 4 bases and the J gene end by 3 bases; junction bases not matched to a gene: 6. The CDR3 here is CASSGRQGDTEAFF. In DNA, the CDR3 is TGTGCCAGCAGCGGGAGACAGGGTGACACTGAAGCTTTCTTT.

This chain joins TRBV2 and TRBJ2-2; D unresolved. V was shortened by 2 bases and J by 2 bases, with 9 bases between the two germline ends. The CDR3 extends over 15 amino acids. Per germline, CDR1 SNHLY and CDR2 FYNNEI. The CDR3 DNA sequence: TGTGCCAGCAGTGAATGGGTGGGCAACACCGGGGAGCTGTTTTTT. This translates into CASSEWVGNTGELFF.

The CDR3 nucleotides are TGTGCCAGCAGCCCCGTGTCAGGCGCTAACTATGGCTACACCTTC. It encodes CASSPVSGANYGYTF. The chain couples TRBV28 to TRBJ1-2, with D unclear. The length of the CDR3 is 15 residues. Germline loops: CDR1 MDHEN, CDR2 SYDVKM. The V end lost 6 bases, the J end lost 0 bases, and 14 bases lay between the germline ends.

The chain combines TRBV5-5 with TRBJ2-1, with TRBD1 as a possible D gene (6 bases). The CDR3 length is 17 residues. The ends were cut back, 4 bases at V and 7 bases at J, with 24 bases in the middle. The germline V gene has CDR1 SGHKS and CDR2 YYEKEE (reference sequence). DNA for the CDR3: TGTGCCAGCAGCCCACTTGCCCCCGGGACAAGTATTAATGAGCAGTTCTTC. This encodes CASSPLAPGTSINEQFF.

The chain has TRBV9 and TRBJ2-5, with a possible D match to TRBD2 (5 bases). Germline CDR1 and CDR2: SGDLS and YYNGEE. V was shortened by 0 bases and J by 0 bases, with 9 bases between the two germline ends. The CDR3 consists of 15 residues. The CDR3 DNA follows: TGTGCCAGCAGCGTAGCCATCGGGGACCAAGAGACCCAGTACTTC. Residues: CASSVAIGDQETQYF.

The chain recombines TRBV2 with TRBJ1-2; a possible D gene is TRBD1 (5 bases). V dropped 7 bases and J dropped 2 bases, with 14 bases sitting between them. This CDR3 has 14 residues. Germline CDR1 SNHLY, CDR2 FYNNEI. The CDR3 DNA sequence: TGTGCCAGCAAGCCCGGACGGGGGAACTATGGCTACACCTTC. This encodes CASKPGRGNYGYTF. Complete variable domain (other parts from reference TRBV2 and TRBJ1-2): EPEVTQTPSHQVTQMGQEVILRCVPISNHLYFYWYRQILGQKVEFLVSFYNNEISEKSEIFDDQFSVERPDGSNFTLKIRSTKLEDSAMYFCASKPGRGNYGYTFGSGTRLTVV.